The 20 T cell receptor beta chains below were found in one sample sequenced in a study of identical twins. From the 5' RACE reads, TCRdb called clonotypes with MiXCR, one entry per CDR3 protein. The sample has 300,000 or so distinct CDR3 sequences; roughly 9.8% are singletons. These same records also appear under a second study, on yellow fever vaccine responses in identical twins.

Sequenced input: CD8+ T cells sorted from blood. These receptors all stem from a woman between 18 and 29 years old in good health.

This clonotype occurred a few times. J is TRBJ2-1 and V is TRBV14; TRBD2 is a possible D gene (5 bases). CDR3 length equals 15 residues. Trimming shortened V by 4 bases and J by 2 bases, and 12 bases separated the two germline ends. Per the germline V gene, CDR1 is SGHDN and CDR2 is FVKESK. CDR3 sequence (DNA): TGTGCCAGCAGCCCTAGCTGGAGCGCCTACAATGAGCAGTTCTTC. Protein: CASSPSWSAYNEQFF.

Here the CDR3 DNA reads TGTGCCAGCAGCGTATCACAGGGGCCCTACGATTCACCCCTCCACTTT. This codes for CASSVSQGPYDSPLHF. This sequence joins TRBV9 and TRBJ1-6, with TRBD1 matching 7 bases. This CDR3 spans 16 amino acids. CDR1 is SGDLS, CDR2 YYNGEE, per germline. The junction had 9 bases not matched to a gene; V was cut back by 1 base and J by 8 bases.

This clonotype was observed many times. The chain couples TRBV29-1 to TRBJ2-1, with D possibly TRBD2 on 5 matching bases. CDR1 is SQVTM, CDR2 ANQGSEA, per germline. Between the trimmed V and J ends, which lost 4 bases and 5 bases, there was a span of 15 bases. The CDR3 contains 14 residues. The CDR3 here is CSVVKWESDNEQFF. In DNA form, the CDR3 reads TGCAGCGTTGTTAAGTGGGAGTCAGACAATGAGCAGTTCTTC.

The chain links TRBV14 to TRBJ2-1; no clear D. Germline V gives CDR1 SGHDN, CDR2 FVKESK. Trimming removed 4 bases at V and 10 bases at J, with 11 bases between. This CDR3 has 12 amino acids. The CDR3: CASSPQPAEQFF. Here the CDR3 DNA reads TGTGCCAGCAGCCCCCAGCCAGCCGAGCAGTTCTTC. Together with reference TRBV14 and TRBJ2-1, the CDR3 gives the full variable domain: EAGVTQFPSHSVIEKGQTVTLRCDPISGHDNLYWYRRVMGKEIKFLLHFVKESKQDESGMPNNRFLAERTGGTYSTLKVQPAELEDSGVYFCASSPQPAEQFFGPGTRLTVL.

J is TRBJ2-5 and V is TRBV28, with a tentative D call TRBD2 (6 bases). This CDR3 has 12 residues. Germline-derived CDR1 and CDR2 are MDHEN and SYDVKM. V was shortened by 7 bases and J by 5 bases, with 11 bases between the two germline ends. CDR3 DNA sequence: TGTGCCAGCACGGGACTTTCGGAGACCCAGTACTTC. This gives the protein CASTGLSETQYF.

The CDR3 DNA is TGTGCCAGCAGTATGCTGTCTGGGAGCGGAAACACCATATATTTT. It yields the protein CASSMLSGSGNTIYF. The rearrangement links TRBV7-6 to TRBJ1-3; D is uncertain. The CDR3 extends over 15 amino acids. Trimming removed 6 bases from V and 4 bases from J, with 16 bases in between. From germline, CDR1 is SGHVS and CDR2 FNYEAQ.

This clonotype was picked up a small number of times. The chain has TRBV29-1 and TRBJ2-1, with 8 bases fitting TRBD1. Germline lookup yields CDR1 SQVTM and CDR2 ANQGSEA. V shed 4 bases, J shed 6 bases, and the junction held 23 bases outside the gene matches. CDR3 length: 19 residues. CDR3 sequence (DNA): TGCAGCGTTGTGGAGGCTACAGTGACAGGGGCCTTAGTTAGCAATGAGCAGTTCTTC. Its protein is CSVVEATVTGALVSNEQFF.

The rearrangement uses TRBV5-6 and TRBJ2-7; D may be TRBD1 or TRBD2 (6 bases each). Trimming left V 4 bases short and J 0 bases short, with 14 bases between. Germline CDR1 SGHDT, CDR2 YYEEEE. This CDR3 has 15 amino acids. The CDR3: CASSPAGQSSYEQYF. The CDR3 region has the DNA TGTGCCAGCAGCCCGGCGGGACAAAGCTCCTACGAGCAGTACTTC.

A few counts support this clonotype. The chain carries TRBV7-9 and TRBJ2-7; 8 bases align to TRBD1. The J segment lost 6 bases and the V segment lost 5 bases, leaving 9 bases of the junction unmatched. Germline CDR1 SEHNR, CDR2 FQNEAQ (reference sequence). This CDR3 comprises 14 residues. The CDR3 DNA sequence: TGTGCCAGCAGCCGGACAGGGCTCCCGCTCGAGCAGTACTTC. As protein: CASSRTGLPLEQYF.

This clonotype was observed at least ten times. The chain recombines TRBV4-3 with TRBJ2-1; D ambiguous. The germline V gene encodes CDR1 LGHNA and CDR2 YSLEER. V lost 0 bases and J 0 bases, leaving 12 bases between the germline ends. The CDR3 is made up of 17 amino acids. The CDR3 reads CASSQDNSMSSYNEQFF. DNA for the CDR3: TGCGCCAGCAGCCAAGATAATAGCATGAGCTCCTACAATGAGCAGTTCTTC.

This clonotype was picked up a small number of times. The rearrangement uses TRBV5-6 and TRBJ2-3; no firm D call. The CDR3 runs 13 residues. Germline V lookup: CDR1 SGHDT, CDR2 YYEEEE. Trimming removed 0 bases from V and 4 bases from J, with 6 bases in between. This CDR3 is CASSLGHPDTQYF. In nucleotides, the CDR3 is TGTGCCAGCAGCTTGGGGCACCCAGATACGCAGTATTTT.

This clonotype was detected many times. The CDR3 DNA is TGTGCCATCAGTGAGTCCCAGGGACAGCTTAGCTGTCAGCCCCAGCATTTT. Its translation: CAISESQGQLSCQPQHF. The chain joins TRBV10-3 to TRBJ1-5; TRBD1 aligns across 7 bases. Looked up from germline, CDR1 is ENHRY and CDR2 is SYGVKD. The CDR3 covers 17 residues. With 0 bases clipped from V and 6 bases from J, the junction kept 11 bases outside the gene matches.

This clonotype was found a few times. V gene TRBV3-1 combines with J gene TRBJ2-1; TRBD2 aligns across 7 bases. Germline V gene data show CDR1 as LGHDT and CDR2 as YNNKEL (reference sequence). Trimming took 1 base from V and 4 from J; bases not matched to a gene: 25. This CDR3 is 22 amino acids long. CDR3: CASSQVGSMIAGRERLYNEQFF. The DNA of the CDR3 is TGTGCCAGCAGCCAAGTCGGAAGCATGATAGCGGGCAGGGAGAGGCTTTACAATGAGCAGTTCTTC.

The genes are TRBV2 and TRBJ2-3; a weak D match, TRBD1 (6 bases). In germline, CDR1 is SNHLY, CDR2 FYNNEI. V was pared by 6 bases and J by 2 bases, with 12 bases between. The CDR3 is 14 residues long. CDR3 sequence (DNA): TGTGCCAGCAGGGGTAGGACAGTCACAGATACGCAGTATTTT. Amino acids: CASRGRTVTDTQYF.

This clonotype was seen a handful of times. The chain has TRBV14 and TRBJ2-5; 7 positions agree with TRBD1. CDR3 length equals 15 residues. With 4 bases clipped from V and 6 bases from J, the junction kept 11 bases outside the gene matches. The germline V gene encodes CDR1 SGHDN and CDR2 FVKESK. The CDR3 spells CASSPGTEPRKTQYF. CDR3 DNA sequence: TGTGCCAGCAGCCCCGGGACAGAGCCAAGAAAGACCCAGTACTTC.

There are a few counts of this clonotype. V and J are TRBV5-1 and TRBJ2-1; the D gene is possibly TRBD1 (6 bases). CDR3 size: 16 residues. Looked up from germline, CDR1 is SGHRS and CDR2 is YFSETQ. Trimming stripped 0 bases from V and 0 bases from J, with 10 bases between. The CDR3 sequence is CASSLDRTASYNEQFF. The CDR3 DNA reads TGCGCCAGCAGCTTGGACCGGACAGCCTCCTACAATGAGCAGTTCTTC.

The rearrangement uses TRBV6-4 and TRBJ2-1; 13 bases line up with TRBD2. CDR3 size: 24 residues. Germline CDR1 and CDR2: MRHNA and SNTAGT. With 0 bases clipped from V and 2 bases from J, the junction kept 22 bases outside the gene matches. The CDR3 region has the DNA TGTGCCAGCAGTGACTCAACCCTCCGGGGGGTCGGACTAGCGGGAGCGCTAACCTACAATGAGCAGTTCTTC. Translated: CASSDSTLRGVGLAGALTYNEQFF.

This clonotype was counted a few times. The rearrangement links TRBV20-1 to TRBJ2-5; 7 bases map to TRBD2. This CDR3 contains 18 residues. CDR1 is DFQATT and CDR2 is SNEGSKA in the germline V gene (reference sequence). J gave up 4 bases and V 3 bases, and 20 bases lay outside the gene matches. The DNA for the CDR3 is TGCAGTGCTAGCACCTGGACTAGTGGTGTGGTATCGGCAGAGACCCAGTACTTC. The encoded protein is CSASTWTSGVVSAETQYF.

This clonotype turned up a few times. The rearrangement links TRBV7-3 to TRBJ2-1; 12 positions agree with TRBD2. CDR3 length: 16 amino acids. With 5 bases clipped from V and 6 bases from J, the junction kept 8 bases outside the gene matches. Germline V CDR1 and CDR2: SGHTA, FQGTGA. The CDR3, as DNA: TGTGCCAGCAGCCGAAACCTAGCGGGGGGGCCCAATGAGCAGTTCTTC. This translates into CASSRNLAGGPNEQFF.

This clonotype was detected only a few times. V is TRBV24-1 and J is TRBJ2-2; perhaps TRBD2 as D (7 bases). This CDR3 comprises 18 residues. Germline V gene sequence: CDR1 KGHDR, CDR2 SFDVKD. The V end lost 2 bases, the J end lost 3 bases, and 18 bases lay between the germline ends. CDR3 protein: CATSDSVLMGGHTGELFF. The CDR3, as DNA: TGTGCCACCAGTGATTCGGTCCTAATGGGGGGGCACACCGGGGAGCTGTTTTTT.